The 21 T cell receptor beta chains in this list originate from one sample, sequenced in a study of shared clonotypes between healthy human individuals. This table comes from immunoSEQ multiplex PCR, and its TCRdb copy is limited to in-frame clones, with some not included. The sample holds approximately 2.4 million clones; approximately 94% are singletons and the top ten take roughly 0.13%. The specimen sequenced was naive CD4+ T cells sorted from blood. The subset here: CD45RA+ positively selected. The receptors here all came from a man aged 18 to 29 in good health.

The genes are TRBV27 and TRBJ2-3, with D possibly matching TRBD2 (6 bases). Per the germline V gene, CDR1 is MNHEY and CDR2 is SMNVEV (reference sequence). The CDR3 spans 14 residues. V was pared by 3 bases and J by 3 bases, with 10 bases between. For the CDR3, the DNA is TGTGCCAGCAGTTTTGGCGGGATTACAGATACGCAGTATTTT. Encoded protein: CASSFGGITDTQYF.

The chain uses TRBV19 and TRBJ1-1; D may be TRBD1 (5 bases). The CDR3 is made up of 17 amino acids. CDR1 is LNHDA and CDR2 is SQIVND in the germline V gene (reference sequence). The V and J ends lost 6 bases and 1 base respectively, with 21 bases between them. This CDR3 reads CASRNTTGLGENTEAFF. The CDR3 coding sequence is TGTGCCAGTAGAAATACGACGGGGCTCGGGGAGAACACTGAAGCTTTCTTT.

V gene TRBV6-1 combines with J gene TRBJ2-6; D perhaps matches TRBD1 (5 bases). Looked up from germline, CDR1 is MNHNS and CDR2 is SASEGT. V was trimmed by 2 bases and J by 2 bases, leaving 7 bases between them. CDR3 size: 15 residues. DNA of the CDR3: TGTGCCAGCAGTGAATTACAGGCTGGGGCCAACGTCCTGACTTTC. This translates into CASSELQAGANVLTF.

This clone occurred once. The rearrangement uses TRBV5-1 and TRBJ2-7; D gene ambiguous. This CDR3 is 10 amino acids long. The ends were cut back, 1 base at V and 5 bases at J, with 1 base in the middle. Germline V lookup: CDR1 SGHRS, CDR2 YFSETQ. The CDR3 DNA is TGCGCCAGCAGCTTGAACGAGCAGTACTTC. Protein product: CASSLNEQYF.

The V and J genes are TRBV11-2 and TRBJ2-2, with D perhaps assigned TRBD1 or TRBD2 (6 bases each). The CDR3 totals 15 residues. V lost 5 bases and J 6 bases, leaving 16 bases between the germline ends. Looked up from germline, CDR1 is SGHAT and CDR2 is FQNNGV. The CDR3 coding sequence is TGTGCCAGCAGCCAAGGGGGGCCCTCGGCCGGGGAGCTGTTTTTT. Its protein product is CASSQGGPSAGELFF.

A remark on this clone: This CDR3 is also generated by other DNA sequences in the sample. CDR3 coding DNA: TGCGCCAGCAGCTTGGTGGCTGGGTCGGATACGCAGTATTTT. Its translation is CASSLVAGSDTQYF. The chain is built from TRBV5-1 and TRBJ2-3; no reliable D call. The ends were cut back, 0 bases at V and 6 bases at J, with 11 bases in the middle. This CDR3 spans 14 amino acids. The germline CDR1 and CDR2 sequences are SGHRS and YFSETQ.

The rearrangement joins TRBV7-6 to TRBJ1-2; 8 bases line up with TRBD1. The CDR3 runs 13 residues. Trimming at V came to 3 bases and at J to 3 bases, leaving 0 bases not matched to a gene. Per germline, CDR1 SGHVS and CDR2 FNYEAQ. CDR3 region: CASSLGQDYGYTF. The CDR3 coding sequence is TGTGCCAGCAGCTTGGGACAGGACTATGGCTACACCTTC.

The CDR3 region has the DNA TGTGCCAGCAGTCGATTTAGGACGGCGACAGATTCACCCCTCCACTTT. Translated: CASSRFRTATDSPLHF. The rearrangement uses TRBV6-6 and TRBJ1-6; maybe TRBD1 (5 bases). This CDR3 has 16 amino acids. The V end was cut by 5 bases, the J end by 8 bases, with 19 bases between. Germline loops: CDR1 MNHNY, CDR2 SVGAGI (reference sequence).

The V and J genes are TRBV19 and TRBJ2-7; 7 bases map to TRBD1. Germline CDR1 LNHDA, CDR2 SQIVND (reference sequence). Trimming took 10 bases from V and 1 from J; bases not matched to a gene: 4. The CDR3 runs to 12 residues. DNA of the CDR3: TGTGCCACCGCAGGGGGTTCCTACGAGCAGTACTTC. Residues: CATAGGSYEQYF.

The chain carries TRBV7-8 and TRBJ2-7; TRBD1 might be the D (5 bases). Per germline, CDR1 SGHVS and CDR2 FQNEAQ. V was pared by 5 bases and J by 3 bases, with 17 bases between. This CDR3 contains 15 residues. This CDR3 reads CASSPSRTPSYEQYF. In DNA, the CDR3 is TGTGCCAGCAGCCCGAGCAGGACACCCAGCTACGAGCAGTACTTC.

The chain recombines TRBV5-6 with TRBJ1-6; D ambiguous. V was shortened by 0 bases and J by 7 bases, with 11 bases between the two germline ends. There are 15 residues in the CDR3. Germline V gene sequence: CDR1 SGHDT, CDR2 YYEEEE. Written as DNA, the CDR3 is TGTGCCAGCAGCTTGGAAATTGCCAACAATTCACCCCTCCACTTT. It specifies CASSLEIANNSPLHF.

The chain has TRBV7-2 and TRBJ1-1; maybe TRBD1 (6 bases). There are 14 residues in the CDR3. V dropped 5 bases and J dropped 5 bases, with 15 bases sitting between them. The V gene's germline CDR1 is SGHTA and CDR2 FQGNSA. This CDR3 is CASSPTGTRTEAFF. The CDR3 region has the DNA TGTGCCAGCAGCCCGACAGGTACCAGAACTGAAGCTTTCTTT.

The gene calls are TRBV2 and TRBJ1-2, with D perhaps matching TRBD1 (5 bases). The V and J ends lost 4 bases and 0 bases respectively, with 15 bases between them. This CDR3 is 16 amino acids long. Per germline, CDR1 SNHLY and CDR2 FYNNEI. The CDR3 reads CASSGAGKAANYGYTF. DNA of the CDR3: TGTGCCAGCAGTGGGGCAGGGAAGGCAGCTAACTATGGCTACACCTTC.

CDR3: CATSPTSGGYEQYF. The CDR3 DNA is TGTGCCACCTCGCCGACTAGCGGCGGCTACGAGCAGTACTTC. This chain links TRBV19 with TRBJ2-7; 9 nucleotides line up with TRBD2. The CDR3 covers 14 residues. The V gene's germline CDR1 is LNHDA and CDR2 SQIVND (reference sequence). J lost 3 bases, V lost 10 bases, and 10 bases had no gene match. The variable domain in full, with the rest retrieved from reference TRBV19 and TRBJ2-7, is DGGITQSPKYLFRKEGQNVTLSCEQNLNHDAMYWYRQDPGQGLRLIYYSQIVNDFQKGDIAEGYSVSREKKESFPLTVTSAQKNPTAFYLCATSPTSGGYEQYFGPGTRLTVT.

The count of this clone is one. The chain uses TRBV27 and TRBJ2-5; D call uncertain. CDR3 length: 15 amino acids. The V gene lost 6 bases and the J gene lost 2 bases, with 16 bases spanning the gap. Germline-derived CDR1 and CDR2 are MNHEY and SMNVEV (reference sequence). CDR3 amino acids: CASRYMAERQETQYF. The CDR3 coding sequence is TGTGCCAGCAGATACATGGCGGAGAGACAAGAGACCCAGTACTTC.

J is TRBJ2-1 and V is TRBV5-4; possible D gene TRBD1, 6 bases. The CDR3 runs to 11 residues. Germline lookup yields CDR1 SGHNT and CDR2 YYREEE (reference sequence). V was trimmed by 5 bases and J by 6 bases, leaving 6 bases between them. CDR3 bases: TGTGCCAGCAGGACAGGCAATGAGCAGTTCTTC. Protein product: CASRTGNEQFF.

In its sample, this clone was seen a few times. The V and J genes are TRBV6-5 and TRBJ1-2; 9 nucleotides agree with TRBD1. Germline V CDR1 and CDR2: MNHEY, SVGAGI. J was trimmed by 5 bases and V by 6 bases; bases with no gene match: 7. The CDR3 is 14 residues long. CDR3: CASSKSGTGYGYTF. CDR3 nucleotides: TGTGCCAGCAGCAAATCAGGGACAGGGTATGGCTACACCTTC.

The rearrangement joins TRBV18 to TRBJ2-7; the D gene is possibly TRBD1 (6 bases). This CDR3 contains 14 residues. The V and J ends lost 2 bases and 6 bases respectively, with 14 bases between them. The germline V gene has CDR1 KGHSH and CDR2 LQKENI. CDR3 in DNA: TGTGCCAGCTCACCATTACAGGGACGCTCCGAGCAGTACTTC. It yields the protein CASSPLQGRSEQYF.

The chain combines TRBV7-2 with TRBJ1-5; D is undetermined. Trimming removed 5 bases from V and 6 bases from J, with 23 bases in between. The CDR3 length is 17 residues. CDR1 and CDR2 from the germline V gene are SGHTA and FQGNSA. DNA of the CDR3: TGTGCCAGCAGCCCTGGACGGGGAGATCCGGGGTTTCAGCCCCAGCATTTT. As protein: CASSPGRGDPGFQPQHF. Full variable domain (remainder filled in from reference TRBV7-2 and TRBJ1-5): GAGVSQSPSNKVTEKGKDVELRCDPISGHTALYWYRQSLGQGLEFLIYFQGNSAPDKSGLPSDRFSAERTGGSVSTLTIQRTQQEDSAVYLCASSPGRGDPGFQPQHFGDGTRLSIL.

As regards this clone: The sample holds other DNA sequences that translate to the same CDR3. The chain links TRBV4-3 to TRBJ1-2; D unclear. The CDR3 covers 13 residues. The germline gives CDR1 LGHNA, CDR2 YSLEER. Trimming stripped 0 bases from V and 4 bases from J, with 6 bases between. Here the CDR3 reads CASSQDGSYGYTF. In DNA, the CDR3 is TGCGCCAGCAGCCAAGATGGGAGCTATGGCTACACCTTC.

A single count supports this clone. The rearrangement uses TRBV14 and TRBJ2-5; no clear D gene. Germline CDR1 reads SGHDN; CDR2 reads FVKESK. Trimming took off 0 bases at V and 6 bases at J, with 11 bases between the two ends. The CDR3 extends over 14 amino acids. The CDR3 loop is CASSQDGAVKTQYF. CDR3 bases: TGTGCCAGCAGCCAAGATGGTGCTGTGAAGACCCAGTACTTC. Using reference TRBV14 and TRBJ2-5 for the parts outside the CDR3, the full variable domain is EAGVTQFPSHSVIEKGQTVTLRCDPISGHDNLYWYRRVMGKEIKFLLHFVKESKQDESGMPNNRFLAERTGGTYSTLKVQPAELEDSGVYFCASSQDGAVKTQYFGPGTRLLVL.